Listed below are T cell receptor beta chains from one sample, sequenced in a study of OX40 agonist ivuxolimab in advanced cancers. The repertoire was sequenced with immunoSEQ multiplex PCR; TCRdb's copy has only in-frame clones and lacks some. This sample yields 75,000 to 80,000 clones, of which about 89% are seen a single time; nearly 0.55% belongs to the top ten. Material: CD4+ or CD8+ T cells sorted from blood, obtained in a trial of the OX40 agonist ivuxolimab. Receptors were obtained from an adult with an advanced solid tumor such as melanoma, head and neck, liver or kidney cancer. The CDR3 runs from the conserved cysteine through the conserved F or W. D genes are given only for firm matches. Clone size appears in some rows only: once, few, many, or a class for an expanded clone.

NA TRBJ1-2 15 TRBV2 NA CASTRIQGRDYGYTF TGTGCCAGCACTCGTATTCAGGGGCGGGACTATGGCTACACCTTC
NA TRBJ2-7 13 TRBV27 NA CASSYSGNYEQYF TGTGCCAGCAGTTATAGCGGCAACTACGAGCAGTACTTC
NA TRBJ2-3 15 TRBV11-2 TRBD2 CASSFTSGGGDTQYF TGTGCCAGCAGCTTCACTAGCGGGGGGGGAGATACGCAGTATTTT
NA TRBJ2-3 16 TRBV9 TRBD2 CASSPVLAGGTDTQYF TGTGCCAGCAGCCCCGTCCTAGCGGGGGGCACAGATACGCAGTATTTT
NA TRBJ2-5 14 TRBV7-9 TRBD1 CASSLRQGGETQYF TGTGCCAGCAGCCTTCGACAGGGGGGAGAGACCCAGTACTTC
NA TRBJ1-3 15 TRBV7-2 NA CASSLLNRVRDTIYF TGTGCCAGCAGCTTACTAAACAGGGTACGAGACACCATATATTTT
NA TRBJ2-6 16 TRBV11-2 NA CASSRVVSSGANVLTF TGTGCCAGCAGCAGGGTAGTGAGCTCTGGGGCCAACGTCCTGACTTTC
NA TRBJ1-2 14 TRBV27 NA CASSPLRTRRGYTF TGTGCCAGCAGTCCCCTCCGGACTCGGCGGGGCTACACCTTC
NA TRBJ2-1 16 TRBV10-3 NA CAISLTGLVISNEQFF TGTGCCATCAGTTTAACGGGACTCGTTATCTCCAATGAGCAGTTCTTC
NA TRBJ2-7 15 TRBV30 NA CAWSVGVKLAYEQYF TGTGCCTGGAGTGTAGGGGTGAAACTGGCCTACGAGCAGTACTTC
once TRBJ2-2 15 TRBV5-1 TRBD2 CASSSATSGRGELFF TGCGCCAGCAGCTCAGCGACTAGCGGGAGAGGGGAGCTGTTTTTT
few TRBJ1-5 12 TRBV2 NA CASRGLNQPQHF TGTGCCAGCAGGGGACTCAATCAGCCCCAGCATTTT
NA TRBJ1-5 15 TRBV5-1 TRBD1 CASSLTTGGNQPQHF TGCGCCAGCAGCTTGACGACAGGGGGCAATCAGCCCCAGCATTTT
NA TRBJ1-5 13 TRBV18 NA CASSLNSNQPQHF TGTGCCAGCTCACTCAACAGCAATCAGCCCCAGCATTTT
NA TRBJ1-2 16 TRBV7-8 TRBD1 CASSLRGQGAPYGYTF TGTGCCAGCAGCTTAAGAGGACAGGGGGCTCCCTATGGCTACACCTTC